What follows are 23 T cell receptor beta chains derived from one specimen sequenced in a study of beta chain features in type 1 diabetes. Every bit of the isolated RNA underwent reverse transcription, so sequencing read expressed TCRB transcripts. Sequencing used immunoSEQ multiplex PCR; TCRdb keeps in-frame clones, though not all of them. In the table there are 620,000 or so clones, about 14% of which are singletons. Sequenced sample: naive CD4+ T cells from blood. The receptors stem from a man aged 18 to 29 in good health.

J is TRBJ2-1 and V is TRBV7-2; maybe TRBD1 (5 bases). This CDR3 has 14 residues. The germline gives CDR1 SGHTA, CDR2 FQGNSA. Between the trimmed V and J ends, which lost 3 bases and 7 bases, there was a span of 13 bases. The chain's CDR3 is CASSFRAGMNEQFF. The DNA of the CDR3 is TGTGCCAGCAGCTTCCGGGCAGGGATGAATGAGCAGTTCTTC.

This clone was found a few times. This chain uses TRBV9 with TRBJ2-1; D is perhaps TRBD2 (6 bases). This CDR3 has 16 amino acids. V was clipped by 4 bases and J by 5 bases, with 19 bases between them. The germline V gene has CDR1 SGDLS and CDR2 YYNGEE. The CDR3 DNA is TGTGCCAGCAGCTTCGTCGGGAGTACCCCCCACAATGAGCAGTTCTTC. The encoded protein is CASSFVGSTPHNEQFF.

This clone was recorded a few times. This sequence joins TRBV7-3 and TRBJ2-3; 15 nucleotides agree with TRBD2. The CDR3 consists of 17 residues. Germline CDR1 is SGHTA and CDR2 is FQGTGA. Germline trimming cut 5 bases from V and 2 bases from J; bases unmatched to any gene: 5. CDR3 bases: TGTGCCAGCAGCCTCGGGACTAGCGGGAGGCACACAGATACGCAGTATTTT. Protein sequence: CASSLGTSGRHTDTQYF.

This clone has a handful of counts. CDR3 in amino acids: CASSPRWTGEREAFF. CDR3 coding DNA: TGTGCCAGCAGCCCTCGATGGACAGGGGAAAGGGAAGCTTTCTTT. V usage is TRBV7-9 and J usage is TRBJ1-1, with 9 bases identical to TRBD1. Germline V lookup: CDR1 SEHNR, CDR2 FQNEAQ (reference sequence). V shed 5 bases, J shed 8 bases, and the junction held 12 bases outside the gene matches. The CDR3 length is 15 residues.

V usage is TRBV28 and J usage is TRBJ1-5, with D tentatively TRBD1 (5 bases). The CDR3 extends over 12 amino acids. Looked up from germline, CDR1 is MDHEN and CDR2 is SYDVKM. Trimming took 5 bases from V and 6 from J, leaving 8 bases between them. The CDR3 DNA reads TGTGCCAGCAGTATAGGGGCTCAGCCCCAGCATTTT. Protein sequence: CASSIGAQPQHF.

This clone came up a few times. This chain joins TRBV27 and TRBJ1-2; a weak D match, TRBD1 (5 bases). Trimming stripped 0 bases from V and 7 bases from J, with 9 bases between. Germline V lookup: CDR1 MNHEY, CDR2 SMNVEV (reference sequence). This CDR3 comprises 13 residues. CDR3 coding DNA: TGTGCCAGCAGTTTATCGGTAGGGGCTGGCTACACCTTC. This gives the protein CASSLSVGAGYTF.

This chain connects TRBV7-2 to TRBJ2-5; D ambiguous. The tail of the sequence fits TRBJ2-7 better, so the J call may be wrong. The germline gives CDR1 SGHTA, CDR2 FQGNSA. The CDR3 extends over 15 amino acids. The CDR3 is CASSLLESSGYEQYF. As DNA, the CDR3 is TGTGCCAGCAGCTTGCTAGAGAGCAGTGGATACGAGCAGTACTTC.

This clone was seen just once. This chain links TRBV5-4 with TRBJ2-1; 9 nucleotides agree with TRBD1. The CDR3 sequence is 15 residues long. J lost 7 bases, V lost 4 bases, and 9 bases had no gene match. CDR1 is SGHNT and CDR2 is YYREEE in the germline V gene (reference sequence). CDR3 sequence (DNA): TGTGCCAGCAGCATCGACAGGGGGGGCTTTAATGAGCAGTTCTTC. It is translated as CASSIDRGGFNEQFF.

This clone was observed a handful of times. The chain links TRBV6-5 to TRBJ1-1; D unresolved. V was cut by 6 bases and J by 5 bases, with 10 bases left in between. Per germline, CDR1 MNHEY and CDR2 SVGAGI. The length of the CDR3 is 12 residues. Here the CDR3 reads CASSLRGTEAFF. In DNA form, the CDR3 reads TGTGCCAGCAGCCTGCGGGGAACTGAAGCTTTCTTT.

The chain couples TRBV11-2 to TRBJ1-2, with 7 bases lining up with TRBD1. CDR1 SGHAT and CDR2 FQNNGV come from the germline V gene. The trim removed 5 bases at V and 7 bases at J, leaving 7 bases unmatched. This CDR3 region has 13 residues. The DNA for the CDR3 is TGTGCCAGCAGCGCCACAGGGGTAGGTGGCTACACCTTC. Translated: CASSATGVGGYTF.

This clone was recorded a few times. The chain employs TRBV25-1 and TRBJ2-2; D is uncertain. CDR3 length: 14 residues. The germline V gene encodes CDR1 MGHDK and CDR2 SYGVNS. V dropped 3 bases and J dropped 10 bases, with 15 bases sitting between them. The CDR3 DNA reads TGTGCCAGCAGTGACCCCAGGAAGAGACTGGAGCTGTTTTTT. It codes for CASSDPRKRLELFF.

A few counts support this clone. Written as DNA, the CDR3 is TGTGCCAGCAGCCAAGATTTGGGACGGGGGACCGGGGCCAACGTCCTGACTTTC. This sequence encodes CASSQDLGRGTGANVLTF. The gene calls are TRBV14 and TRBJ2-6, with a weak D call TRBD2 (6 bases). This CDR3 is 18 amino acids long. Trimming removed 0 bases at V and 4 bases at J, with 16 bases between. Germline CDR1 reads SGHDN; CDR2 reads FVKESK. The complete variable domain, with remaining parts taken from reference TRBV14 and TRBJ2-6, reads EAGVTQFPSHSVIEKGQTVTLRCDPISGHDNLYWYRRVMGKEIKFLLHFVKESKQDESGMPNNRFLAERTGGTYSTLKVQPAELEDSGVYFCASSQDLGRGTGANVLTFGAGSRLTVL.

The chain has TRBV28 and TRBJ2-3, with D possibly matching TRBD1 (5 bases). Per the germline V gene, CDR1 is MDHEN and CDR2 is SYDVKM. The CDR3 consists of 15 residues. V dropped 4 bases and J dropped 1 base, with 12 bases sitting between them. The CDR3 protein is CASSSQGRGTDTQYF. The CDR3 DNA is TGTGCCAGCAGTTCTCAGGGTAGGGGCACAGATACGCAGTATTTT.

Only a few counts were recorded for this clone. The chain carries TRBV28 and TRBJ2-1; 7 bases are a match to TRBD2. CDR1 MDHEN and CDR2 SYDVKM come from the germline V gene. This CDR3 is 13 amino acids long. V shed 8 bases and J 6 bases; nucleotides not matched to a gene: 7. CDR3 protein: CASARLASNEQFF. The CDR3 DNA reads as TGTGCCAGCGCGCGACTAGCCTCCAATGAGCAGTTCTTC.

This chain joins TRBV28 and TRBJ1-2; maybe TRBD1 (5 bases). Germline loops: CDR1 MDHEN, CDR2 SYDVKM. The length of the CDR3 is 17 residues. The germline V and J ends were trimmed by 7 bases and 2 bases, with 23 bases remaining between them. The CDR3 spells CASNLPGGRGYNYGYTF. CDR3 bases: TGTGCCAGCAACCTACCGGGAGGGCGGGGGTACAACTATGGCTACACCTTC.

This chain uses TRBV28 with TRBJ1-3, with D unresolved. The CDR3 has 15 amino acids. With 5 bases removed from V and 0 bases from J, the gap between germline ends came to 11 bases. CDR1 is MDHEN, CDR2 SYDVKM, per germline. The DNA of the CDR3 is TGTGCCAGCAGTCCACAAGACCCCTCTGGAAACACCATATATTTT. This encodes CASSPQDPSGNTIYF.

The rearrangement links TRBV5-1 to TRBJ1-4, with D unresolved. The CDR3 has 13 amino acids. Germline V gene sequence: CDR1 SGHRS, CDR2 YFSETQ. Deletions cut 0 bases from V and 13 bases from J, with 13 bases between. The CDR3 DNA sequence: TGCGCCAGCAGCTTGGAGCTAGCTAATAGACTGTTTTTT. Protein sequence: CASSLELANRLFF.

Here the CDR3 reads CATSRDISQRSGDTQYF. Written as DNA, the CDR3 is TGTGCCACCAGCAGAGATATATCCCAGCGGAGCGGAGATACGCAGTATTTT. The J gene is TRBJ2-3, the V gene TRBV15, with D possibly TRBD2 on 5 matching bases. V gave up 0 bases and J gave up 5 bases, with 18 bases separating them. This CDR3 has 17 residues. The germline V gene has CDR1 LNHNV and CDR2 YYDKDF (reference sequence). The full variable domain, rest sourced from reference TRBV15 and TRBJ2-3, is DAMVIQNPRYQVTQFGKPVTLSCSQTLNHNVMYWYQQKSSQAPKLLFHYYDKDFNNEADTPDNFQSRRPNTSFCFLDIRSPGLGDTAMYLCATSRDISQRSGDTQYFGPGTRLTVL.

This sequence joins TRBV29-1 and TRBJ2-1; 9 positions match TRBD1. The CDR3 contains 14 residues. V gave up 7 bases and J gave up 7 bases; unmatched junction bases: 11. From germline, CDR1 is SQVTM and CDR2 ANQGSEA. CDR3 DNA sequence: TGCAGCGCCCGGCGGGACAGGGCTTCGAATGAGCAGTTCTTC. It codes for CSARRDRASNEQFF.

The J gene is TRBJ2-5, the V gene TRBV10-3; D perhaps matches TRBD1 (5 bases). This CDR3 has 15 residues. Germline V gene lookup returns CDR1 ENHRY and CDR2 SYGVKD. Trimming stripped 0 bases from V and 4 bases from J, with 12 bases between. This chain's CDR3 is CAISESNKGRETQYF. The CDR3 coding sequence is TGTGCCATCAGTGAGTCGAACAAGGGGCGAGAGACCCAGTACTTC.

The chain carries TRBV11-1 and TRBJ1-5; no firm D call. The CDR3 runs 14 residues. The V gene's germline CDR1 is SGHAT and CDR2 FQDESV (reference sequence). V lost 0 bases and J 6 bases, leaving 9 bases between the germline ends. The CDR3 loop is CASSLAAAGQPQHF. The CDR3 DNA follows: TGTGCCAGCAGCTTAGCGGCGGCCGGTCAGCCCCAGCATTTT.

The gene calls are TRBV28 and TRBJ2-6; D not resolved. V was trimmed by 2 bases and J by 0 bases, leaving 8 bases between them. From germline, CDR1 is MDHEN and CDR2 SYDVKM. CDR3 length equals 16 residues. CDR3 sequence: CASSLVSHSGANVLTF. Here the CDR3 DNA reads TGTGCCAGCAGTTTAGTCTCCCACTCTGGGGCCAACGTCCTGACTTTC.

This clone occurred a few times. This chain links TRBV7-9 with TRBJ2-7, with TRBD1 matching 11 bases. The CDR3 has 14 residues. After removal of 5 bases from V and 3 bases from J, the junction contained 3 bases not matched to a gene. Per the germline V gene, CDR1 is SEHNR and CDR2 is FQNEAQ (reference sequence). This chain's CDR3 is CASSPGTGGYEQYF. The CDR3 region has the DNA TGTGCCAGCAGCCCCGGGACAGGGGGCTACGAGCAGTACTTC. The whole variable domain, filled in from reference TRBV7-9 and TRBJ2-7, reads DTGVSQNPRHKITKRGQNVTFRCDPISEHNRLYWYRQTLGQGPEFLTYFQNEAQLEKSRLLSDRFSAERPKGSFSTLEIQRTEQGDSAMYLCASSPGTGGYEQYFGPGTRLTVT.